This TCR beta chain appears in the sequencing data of a study of regulatory dendritic cells for organ transplantation. Overall study context: Regulatory dendritic cells came from monocytes given vitamin D3 and IL-10.

The CDR3 is 18 residues long. Germline trimming cut 5 bases from V and 9 bases from J; bases unmatched to any gene: 22. Germline V gives CDR1 SEHNR, CDR2 FQNEAQ (reference sequence). Data came from immunoSEQ multiplex PCR; TCRdb stores just in-frame clones and leaves some out. The sample lists nearly 5,500 clones; 65% to 75% were seen once. Allogeneic regulatory or mature dendritic cells were co-cultured for approximately 5 days with CFSE-labeled sorted T cells at 1:10. The table lists this clone with a few counts. The target antigen is unknown. Study-level points and caveats: Regulatory dendritic cells appeared to expand memory CD8+ clones less than mature ones.

The receptor was isolated from a human donor in good health. The chain links TRBV7-9 to TRBJ2-1, with 7 positions matching TRBD2. Specimen: memory CD8+ T cells from blood cultured with regulatory dendritic cells. Subset described: CD45RO+ memory T cells. The CDR3 DNA is TGTGCCAGCAGCCCCTCGTGGGGCGGGGGACTCCCGGGGGGTGAGCAGTTCTTC. Its protein product is CASSPSWGGGLPGGEQFF. Drawing the rest from reference TRBV7-9 and TRBJ2-1, the complete variable domain is DTGVSQNPRHKITKRGQNVTFRCDPISEHNRLYWYRQTLGQGPEFLTYFQNEAQLEKSRLLSDRFSAERPKGSFSTLEIQRTEQGDSAMYLCASSPSWGGGLPGGEQFFGPGTRLTVL.